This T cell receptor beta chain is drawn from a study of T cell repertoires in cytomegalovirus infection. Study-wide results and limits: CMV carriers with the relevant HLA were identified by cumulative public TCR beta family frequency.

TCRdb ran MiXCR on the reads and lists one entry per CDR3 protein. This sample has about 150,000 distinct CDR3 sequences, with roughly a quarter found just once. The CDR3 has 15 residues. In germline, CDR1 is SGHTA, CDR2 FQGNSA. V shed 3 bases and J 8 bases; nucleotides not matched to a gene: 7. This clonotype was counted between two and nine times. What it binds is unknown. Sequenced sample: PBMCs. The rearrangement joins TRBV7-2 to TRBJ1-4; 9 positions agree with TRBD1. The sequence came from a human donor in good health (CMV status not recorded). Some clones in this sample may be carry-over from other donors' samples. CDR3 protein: CASSFDRGWREKLFF. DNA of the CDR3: TGTGCCAGCAGCTTTGACAGGGGGTGGCGGGAAAAACTGTTTTTT.